Presented here are 18 T cell receptor beta chains from one specimen sequenced in a study of OX40 agonist ivuxolimab in advanced cancers. Sequencing was performed with immunoSEQ multiplex PCR; in TCRdb, only in-frame clones are kept and a portion is missing. The sample consists of around 70,000 clones, more than 75% of them appearing once. The source material was CD4+ or CD8+ T cells sorted from blood, sampled in a trial of the OX40 agonist ivuxolimab. The receptors come from an adult with an advanced solid tumor such as melanoma, head and neck, liver or kidney cancer.

The chain joins TRBV6-1 to TRBJ1-1; no clear D gene. Germline V CDR1 and CDR2: MNHNS, SASEGT. Trimming shortened V by 4 bases and J by 1 base, and 13 bases separated the two germline ends. This CDR3 spans 15 amino acids. The CDR3: CASSVAGVQNTEAFF. CDR3 bases: TGTGCCAGCAGTGTTGCAGGCGTGCAGAACACTGAAGCTTTCTTT.

The chain joins TRBV6-1 to TRBJ2-5; D is uncertain. V was shortened by 8 bases and J by 7 bases, with 11 bases between the two germline ends. This CDR3 comprises 11 residues. The germline gives CDR1 MNHNS, CDR2 SASEGT. CDR3 amino acids: CASGRMGTQYF. Here the CDR3 DNA reads TGTGCCAGCGGACGAATGGGGACCCAGTACTTC.

In its sample, this clone was seen once. The same CDR3 also results from other DNA sequences found in this sample. The J gene is TRBJ1-2, the V gene TRBV4-2, with 8 bases lining up with TRBD1. Germline values: CDR1 LGHNA, CDR2 YNFKEQ. This CDR3 has 16 residues. Unmatched junction bases numbered 4, after V lost 1 base and J lost 0 bases. The CDR3 here is CASSQGQGWTNYGYTF. Written as DNA, the CDR3 is TGTGCCAGCAGCCAAGGACAGGGGTGGACTAACTATGGCTACACCTTC.

The J gene is TRBJ1-4, the V gene TRBV7-2; 9 bases agree with TRBD1. The CDR3 extends over 14 amino acids. CDR1 SGHTA and CDR2 FQGNSA come from the germline V gene. The J segment lost 7 bases and the V segment lost 5 bases, leaving 5 bases of the junction unmatched. The CDR3 region is CASSQDRGSEKLFF. CDR3 bases: TGTGCCAGCAGCCAGGACAGGGGTAGTGAAAAACTGTTTTTT.

The V and J genes are TRBV19 and TRBJ2-5, with 7 bases that match TRBD1. Germline V gene lookup returns CDR1 LNHDA and CDR2 SQIVND (reference sequence). The CDR3 contains 15 residues. V trimming: 1 base; J trimming: 4 bases; junction bases outside the gene matches: 6. The DNA of the CDR3 is TGTGCCAGTAGTATAGGTGACAGGGCTGGAGAGACCCAGTACTTC. Translating gives CASSIGDRAGETQYF. Based on the CDR3 plus reference TRBV19 and TRBJ2-5, the full variable domain is DGGITQSPKYLFRKEGQNVTLSCEQNLNHDAMYWYRQDPGQGLRLIYYSQIVNDFQKGDIAEGYSVSREKKESFPLTVTSAQKNPTAFYLCASSIGDRAGETQYFGPGTRLLVL.

The chain recombines TRBV2 with TRBJ2-1, with D possibly matching TRBD1 (5 bases). The CDR3 has 15 amino acids. Trimming stripped 5 bases from V and 10 bases from J, with 21 bases between. Germline V CDR1 and CDR2: SNHLY, FYNNEI. CDR3 loop: CASSWTLFQYTEQFF. The CDR3 DNA reads TGTGCCAGCAGTTGGACACTGTTCCAATATACGGAGCAGTTCTTC.

The chain joins TRBV29-1 to TRBJ1-1; D unresolved. CDR3 size: 13 residues. Germline V lookup: CDR1 SQVTM, CDR2 ANQGSEA. The V end lost 1 base, the J end lost 1 base, and 7 bases lay between the germline ends. The CDR3 loop reads CSVEGSKNTEAFF. CDR3 in DNA: TGCAGCGTTGAAGGAAGTAAGAACACTGAAGCTTTCTTT.

The chain is built from TRBV19 and TRBJ2-1, with D maybe TRBD2 (6 bases). Germline CDR1 reads LNHDA; CDR2 reads SQIVND (reference sequence). This CDR3 has 14 amino acids. The ends were cut back, 1 base at V and 14 bases at J, with 18 bases in the middle. The CDR3 DNA reads TGTGCCAGTAGTATAGGTCCACCCCCGGGACTCGAGTTCTTC. This sequence encodes CASSIGPPPGLEFF.

The CDR3 sequence: CASSSQQGSTYNEQFF. For the CDR3, the DNA is TGTGCCAGTAGTTCCCAACAGGGGTCAACCTACAATGAGCAGTTCTTC. This chain links TRBV19 with TRBJ2-1; 7 bases fit TRBD1. This CDR3 contains 16 residues. The V and J ends lost 5 bases and 2 bases, in that order; junction bases with no gene match: 9. In germline, CDR1 is LNHDA, CDR2 SQIVND (reference sequence).

The chain links TRBV29-1 to TRBJ2-7; D is uncertain. Deletions cut 7 bases from V and 2 bases from J, with 12 bases between. CDR1 and CDR2 (germline): SQVTM, ANQGSEA. This CDR3 contains 12 residues. CDR3 DNA: TGCAGCGGACGGACGGAGACCTACGAGCAGTACTTC. Translation: CSGRTETYEQYF.

The chain recombines TRBV5-4 with TRBJ1-2; TRBD1 is a possible D gene (5 bases). The CDR3 is 14 residues long. V was pared by 4 bases and J by 5 bases, with 15 bases between. Germline V gene lookup returns CDR1 SGHNT and CDR2 YYREEE (reference sequence). The CDR3 nucleotides are TGTGCCAGCAGCGCCGACCAGGGAGAGTATGGCTACACCTTC. Its protein product is CASSADQGEYGYTF.

The chain recombines TRBV7-6 with TRBJ2-5; maybe TRBD2 (5 bases). This CDR3 region has 14 residues. V lost 4 bases and J 3 bases, leaving 12 bases between the germline ends. In germline, CDR1 is SGHVS, CDR2 FNYEAQ. CDR3 protein: CASSSILGEETQYF. CDR3 nucleotide sequence: TGTGCCAGCAGCTCGATACTAGGCGAAGAGACCCAGTACTTC.

The V gene is TRBV18, the J gene TRBJ1-1; D unclear. The CDR3 covers 13 residues. The V end lost 8 bases, the J end lost 3 bases, and 13 bases lay between the germline ends. CDR1 and CDR2 (germline): KGHSH, LQKENI. The CDR3 reads CASTPTADTEAFF. CDR3 in DNA: TGTGCCAGCACCCCGACCGCTGACACTGAAGCTTTCTTT.

This chain uses TRBV5-1 with TRBJ1-4; D is uncertain. Germline CDR1 SGHRS, CDR2 YFSETQ. The CDR3 has 14 amino acids. The germline V and J ends were trimmed by 4 bases and 8 bases, with 15 bases remaining between them. CDR3 nucleotide sequence: TGCGCCAGCAGCCCGAATGCCGGTGGGGAAAAACTGTTTTTT. Its protein is CASSPNAGGEKLFF.

V and J are TRBV6-1 and TRBJ1-2, with no clear D. The CDR3 covers 14 residues. Germline CDR1 reads MNHNS; CDR2 reads SASEGT. The V and J ends lost 1 base and 7 bases respectively, with 13 bases between them. CDR3 sequence (DNA): TGTGCCAGCAGTGAAGAGGCGGAGCCCAGTGGCTACACCTTC. As protein: CASSEEAEPSGYTF.

The V call is TRBV29-1, the J call TRBJ2-5; maybe TRBD2 (6 bases). This CDR3 spans 12 amino acids. Trimming removed 3 bases at V and 2 bases at J, with 7 bases between. Germline CDR1 is SQVTM and CDR2 is ANQGSEA. The CDR3 loop reads CSVDRGQETQYF. CDR3 bases: TGCAGCGTTGACCGGGGGCAAGAGACCCAGTACTTC.

The chain has TRBV7-6 and TRBJ2-2; unclear D gene. The V gene lost 1 base and the J gene lost 6 bases, with 3 bases spanning the gap. Per germline, CDR1 SGHVS and CDR2 FNYEAQ. The CDR3 length is 12 residues. In nucleotides, the CDR3 is TGTGCCAGCAGCTTAGGACCCGGGGAGCTGTTTTTT. It specifies CASSLGPGELFF.

The chain couples TRBV9 to TRBJ2-1; TRBD2 agrees at 13 bases. CDR1 is SGDLS, CDR2 YYNGEE, per germline. J gave up 9 bases and V 4 bases, and 7 bases lay outside the gene matches. The CDR3 covers 15 residues. The CDR3 DNA is TGTGCCAGCAGCCCAACTAGCGGGAGGGCGATTGAGCAGTTCTTC. As protein: CASSPTSGRAIEQFF.